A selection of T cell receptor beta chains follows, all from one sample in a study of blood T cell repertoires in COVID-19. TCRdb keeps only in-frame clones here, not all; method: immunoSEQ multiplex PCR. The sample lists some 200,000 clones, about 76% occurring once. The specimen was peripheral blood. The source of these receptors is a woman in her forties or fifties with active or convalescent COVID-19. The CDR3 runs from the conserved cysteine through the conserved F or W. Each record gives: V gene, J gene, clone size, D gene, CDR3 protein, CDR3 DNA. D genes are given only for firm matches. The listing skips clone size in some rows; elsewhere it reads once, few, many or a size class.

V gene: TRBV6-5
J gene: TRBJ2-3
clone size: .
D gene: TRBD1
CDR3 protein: CASSYFRDRGTDTQYF
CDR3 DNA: TGTGCCAGCAGTTACTTCCGGGACAGGGGGACAGATACGCAGTATTTT

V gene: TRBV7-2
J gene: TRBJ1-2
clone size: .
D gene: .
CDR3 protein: CASSSSRSGVDGYTF
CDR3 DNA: TGTGCCAGCAGCTCCTCCCGGTCAGGGGTGGATGGCTACACCTTC

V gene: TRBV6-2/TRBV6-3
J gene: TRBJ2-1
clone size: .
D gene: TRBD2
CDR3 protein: CASSSIQAGGSYNEQFF
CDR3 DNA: TGTGCCAGCAGTTCGATCCAAGCGGGAGGTTCCTACAATGAGCAGTTCTTC

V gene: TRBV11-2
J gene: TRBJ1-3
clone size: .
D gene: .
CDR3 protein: CASSRSDSGNTIYF
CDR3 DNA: TGTGCCAGCAGCCGTTCAGACTCTGGAAACACCATATATTTT

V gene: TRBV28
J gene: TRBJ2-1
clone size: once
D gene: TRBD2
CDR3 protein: CASSMTGTSGRFYEQFF
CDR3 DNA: TGTGCCAGCAGTATGACCGGGACTAGCGGGAGGTTCTATGAGCAGTTCTTC

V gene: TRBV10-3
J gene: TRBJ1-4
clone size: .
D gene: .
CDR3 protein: CAISGGQRANEKLFF
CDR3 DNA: TGTGCCATCAGTGGTGGACAGAGGGCTAATGAAAAACTGTTTTTT

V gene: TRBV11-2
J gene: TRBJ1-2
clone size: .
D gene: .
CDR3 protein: CASSQPAGFGYTF
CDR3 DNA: TGTGCCAGCAGCCAGCCTGCGGGGTTCGGCTACACCTTC

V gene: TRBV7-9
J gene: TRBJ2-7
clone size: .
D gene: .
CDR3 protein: CASSLNTESWEQYF
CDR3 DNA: TGTGCCAGCAGCTTGAACACGGAGAGTTGGGAGCAGTACTTC

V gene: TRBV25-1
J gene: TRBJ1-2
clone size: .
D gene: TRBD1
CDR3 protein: CASSDETSTGKYGYTF
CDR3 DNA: TGTGCCAGCAGTGATGAGACTTCGACAGGGAAGTATGGCTACACCTTC

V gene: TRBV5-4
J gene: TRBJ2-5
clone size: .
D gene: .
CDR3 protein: CASSFRRGVGGAWEETQYF
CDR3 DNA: TGTGCCAGCAGCTTCAGGCGCGGGGTCGGTGGGGCCTGGGAAGAGACCCAGTACTTC

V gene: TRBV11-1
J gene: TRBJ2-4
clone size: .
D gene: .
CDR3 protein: CASKNTGTGFSIQYF
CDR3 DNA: TGTGCCAGCAAGAATACAGGCACCGGCTTTTCCATTCAGTACTTC

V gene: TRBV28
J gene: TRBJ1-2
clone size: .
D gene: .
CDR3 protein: CASRRQDLNYGYTF
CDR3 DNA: TGTGCCAGCCGTCGACAGGACCTTAACTATGGCTACACCTTC

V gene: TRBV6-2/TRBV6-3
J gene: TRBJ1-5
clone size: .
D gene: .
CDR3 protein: CASSYRGDQPQHF
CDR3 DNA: TGTGCCAGCAGTTACAGGGGTGATCAGCCCCAGCATTTT

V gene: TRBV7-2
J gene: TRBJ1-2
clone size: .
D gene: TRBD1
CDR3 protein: CASGQATIPFYGYTF
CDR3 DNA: TGTGCCAGTGGACAGGCGACTATACCCTTCTATGGCTACACCTTC

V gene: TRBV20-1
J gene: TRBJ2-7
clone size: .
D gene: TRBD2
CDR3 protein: CSASRLAGGILYEQYF
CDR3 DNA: TGCAGTGCTAGTCGTCTAGCGGGAGGGATCCTCTACGAGCAGTACTTC

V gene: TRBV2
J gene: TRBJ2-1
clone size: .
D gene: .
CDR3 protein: CASTATSYNEQFF
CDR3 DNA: TGTGCCAGCACAGCGACGTCCTACAATGAGCAGTTCTTC

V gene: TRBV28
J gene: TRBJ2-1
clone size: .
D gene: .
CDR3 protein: CASSPSGSRGEQFF
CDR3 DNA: TGTGCCAGCAGCCCTAGCGGTTCCAGGGGTGAGCAGTTCTTC

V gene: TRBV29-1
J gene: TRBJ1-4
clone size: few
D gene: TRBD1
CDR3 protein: CSAGQGSNEKLFF
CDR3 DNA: TGCAGCGCCGGACAGGGCTCTAATGAAAAACTGTTTTTT

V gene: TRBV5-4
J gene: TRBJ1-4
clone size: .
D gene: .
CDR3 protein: CASSLGVNEKLFF
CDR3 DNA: TGTGCCAGCAGCTTGGGAGTTAATGAAAAACTGTTTTTT

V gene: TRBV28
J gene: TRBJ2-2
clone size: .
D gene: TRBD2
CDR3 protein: CASSFIPSGSADGELFF
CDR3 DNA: TGTGCCAGCAGTTTTATTCCTAGCGGGAGTGCAGACGGGGAGCTGTTTTTT

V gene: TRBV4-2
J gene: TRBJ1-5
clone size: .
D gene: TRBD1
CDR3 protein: CASSQDRGGMGPNQPQHF
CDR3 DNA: TGTGCCAGCAGCCAGGACAGGGGGGGGATGGGCCCAAATCAGCCCCAGCATTTT

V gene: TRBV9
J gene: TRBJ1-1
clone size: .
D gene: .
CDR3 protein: CASSPGKGGENTEAFF
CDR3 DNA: TGTGCCAGCAGCCCCGGGAAGGGTGGGGAGAACACTGAAGCTTTCTTT

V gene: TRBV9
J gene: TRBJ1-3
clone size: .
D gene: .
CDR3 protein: CASSVNNWTARNTIYF
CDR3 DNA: TGTGCCAGCAGCGTAAATAATTGGACAGCCCGAAACACCATATATTTT

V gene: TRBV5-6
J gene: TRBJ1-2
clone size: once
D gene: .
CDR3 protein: CASSPGQGNYGYTF
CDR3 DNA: TGTGCCAGCAGCCCGGGGCAGGGGAACTATGGCTACACCTTC

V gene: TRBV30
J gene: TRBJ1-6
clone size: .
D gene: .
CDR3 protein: CARRLGSGSPLHF
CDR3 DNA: TGTGCCCGGAGGTTAGGTTCGGGTTCACCCCTCCACTTT

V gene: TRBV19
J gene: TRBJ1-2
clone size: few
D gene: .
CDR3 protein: CASTRPSQDYGYTF
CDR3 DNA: TGTGCCAGTACCCGTCCCAGCCAGGACTATGGCTACACCTTC

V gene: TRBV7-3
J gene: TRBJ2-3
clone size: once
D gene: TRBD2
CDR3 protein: CASSRGTSRSDTQYF
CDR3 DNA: TGTGCCAGCAGCCGAGGGACTAGCCGCTCGGATACGCAGTATTTT

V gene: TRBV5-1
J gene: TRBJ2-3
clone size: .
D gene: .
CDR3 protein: CASSFGSASDTQYF
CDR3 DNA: TGCGCCAGCAGCTTTGGCAGTGCTTCGGATACGCAGTATTTT

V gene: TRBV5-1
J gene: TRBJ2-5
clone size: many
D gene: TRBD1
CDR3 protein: CASSWRTGTGEETQYF
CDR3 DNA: TGCGCCAGCAGCTGGAGGACCGGGACAGGGGAAGAGACCCAGTACTTC

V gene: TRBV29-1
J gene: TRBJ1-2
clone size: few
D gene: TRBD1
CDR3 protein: CSVAGTGRDYGYTF
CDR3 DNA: TGCAGCGTCGCCGGGACAGGGCGGGACTATGGCTACACCTTC

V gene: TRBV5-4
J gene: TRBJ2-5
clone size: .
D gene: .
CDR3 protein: CASSPEGGRLQETQYF
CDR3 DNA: TGTGCCAGCAGCCCGGAGGGAGGACGGCTACAAGAGACCCAGTACTTC

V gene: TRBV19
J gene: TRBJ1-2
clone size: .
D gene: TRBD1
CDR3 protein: CASSKGQVRVYGYTF
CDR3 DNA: TGTGCCAGTAGTAAGGGACAGGTTCGTGTTTATGGCTACACCTTC

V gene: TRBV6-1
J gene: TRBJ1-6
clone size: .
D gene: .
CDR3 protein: CASSEGLNSPLHF
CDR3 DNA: TGTGCCAGCAGTGAAGGTCTTAATTCACCCCTCCACTTT

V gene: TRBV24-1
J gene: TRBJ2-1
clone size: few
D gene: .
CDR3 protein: CATSDSPGGQDEQFF
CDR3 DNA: TGTGCCACCAGTGATTCCCCCGGGGGGCAGGATGAGCAGTTCTTC

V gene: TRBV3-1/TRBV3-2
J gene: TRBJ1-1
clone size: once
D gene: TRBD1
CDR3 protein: CASSPRDRGQEAFF
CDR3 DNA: TGTGCCAGCAGCCCCCGGGACAGGGGGCAGGAAGCTTTCTTT

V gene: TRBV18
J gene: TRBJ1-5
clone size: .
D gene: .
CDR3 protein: CASSPKKDSMNQPQHF
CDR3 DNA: TGTGCCAGCTCACCCAAGAAGGACAGTATGAATCAGCCCCAGCATTTT

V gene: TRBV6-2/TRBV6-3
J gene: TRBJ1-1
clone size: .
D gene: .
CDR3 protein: CASSPPPRTTMNTEAFF
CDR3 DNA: TGTGCCAGCAGCCCCCCTCCTCGGACAACTATGAACACTGAAGCTTTCTTT

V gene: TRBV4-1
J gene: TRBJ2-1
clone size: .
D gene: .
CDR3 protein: CASSQGFVPGRRLYNEQFF
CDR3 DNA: TGCGCCAGCAGCCAAGGCTTCGTGCCAGGGAGGAGGTTATACAATGAGCAGTTCTTC

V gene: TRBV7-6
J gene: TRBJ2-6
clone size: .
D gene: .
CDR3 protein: CASSLLRGSGANVLTF
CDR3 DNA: TGTGCCAGCAGCTTATTGAGGGGGTCTGGGGCCAACGTCCTGACTTTC

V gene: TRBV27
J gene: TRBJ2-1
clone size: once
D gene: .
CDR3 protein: CASSLDFFGVDEQFF
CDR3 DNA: TGTGCCAGCAGCTTGGACTTTTTTGGGGTGGATGAGCAGTTCTTC

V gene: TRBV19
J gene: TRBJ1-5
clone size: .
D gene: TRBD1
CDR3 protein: CASSTPEGAGNQPQHF
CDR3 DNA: TGTGCCAGTAGTACCCCTGAGGGGGCAGGCAATCAGCCCCAGCATTTT

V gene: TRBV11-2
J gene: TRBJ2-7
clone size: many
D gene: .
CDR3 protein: CASSLGSFPYEQYF
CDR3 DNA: TGTGCCAGCAGCTTAGGTAGTTTCCCCTACGAGCAGTACTTC